The clone carrying this T cell receptor (beta chain) was seen more than once but under ten times. These data originate in a study of blood T cells in healthy people across ages. A second PCR of roughly 7 to 11 cycles used a sample-barcoded 5' primer and a J-beta primer mix. Through a template-switch adaptor with 12 random nucleotides, each cDNA molecule received a tag. TCRdb processed the 5' RACE reads anew with MiXCR; each CDR3 protein has one entry. Of about 510,000 distinct CDR3 sequences listed, roughly a quarter are singletons. The germline V gene has CDR1 DFQATT and CDR2 SNEGSKA (reference sequence). The V gene end was trimmed by 6 bases and the J gene end by 4 bases; junction bases not matched to a gene: 8. The CDR3 is made up of 14 amino acids. Whenever a sample was processed, at least 6 million PBMCs were isolated. This sample also belongs to another study, concerning T cells of mothers and their children. Per that study: Over five children and their three healthy Caucasian mothers were the donors. Related and unrelated pairs show similar shaping of TCR recombination output by thymic selection.

V is TRBV20-1 and J is TRBJ2-7; TRBD1 aligns across 11 bases. Sequenced: blood. The sequence was collected from a boy younger than 10 in good health. The CDR3, as DNA: TGCAGTGCGTCGCCGGGACAGGGGGTTTACGAGCAGTACTTC. It is translated as CSASPGQGVYEQYF.